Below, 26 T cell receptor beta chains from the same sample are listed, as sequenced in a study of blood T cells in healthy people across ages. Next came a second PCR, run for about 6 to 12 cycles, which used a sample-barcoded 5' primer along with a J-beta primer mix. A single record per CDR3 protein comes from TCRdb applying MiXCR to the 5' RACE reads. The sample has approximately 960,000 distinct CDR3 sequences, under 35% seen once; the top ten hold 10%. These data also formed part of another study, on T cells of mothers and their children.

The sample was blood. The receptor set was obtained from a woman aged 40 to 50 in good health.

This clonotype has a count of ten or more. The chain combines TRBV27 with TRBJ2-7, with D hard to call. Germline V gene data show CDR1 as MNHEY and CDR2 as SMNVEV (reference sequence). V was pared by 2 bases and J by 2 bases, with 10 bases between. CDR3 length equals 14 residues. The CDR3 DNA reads TGTGCCAGCAGTTTAGGGCTGGAAACCTACGAGCAGTACTTC. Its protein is CASSLGLETYEQYF.

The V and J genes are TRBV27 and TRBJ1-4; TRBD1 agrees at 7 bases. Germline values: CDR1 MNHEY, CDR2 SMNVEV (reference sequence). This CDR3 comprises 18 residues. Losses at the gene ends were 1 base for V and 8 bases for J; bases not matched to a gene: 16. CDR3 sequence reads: CASSLFFPGSGTDEKLFF. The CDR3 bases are TGTGCCAGCAGTTTATTCTTCCCGGGTAGCGGGACAGACGAAAAACTGTTTTTT.

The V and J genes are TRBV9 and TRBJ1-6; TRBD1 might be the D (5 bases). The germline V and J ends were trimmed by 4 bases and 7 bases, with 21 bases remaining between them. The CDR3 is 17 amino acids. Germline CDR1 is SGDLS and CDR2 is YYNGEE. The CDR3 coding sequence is TGTGCCAGCAGCCCCCGTGACGGCAGGGCCCAAAATTCACCCCTCCACTTT. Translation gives CASSPRDGRAQNSPLHF.

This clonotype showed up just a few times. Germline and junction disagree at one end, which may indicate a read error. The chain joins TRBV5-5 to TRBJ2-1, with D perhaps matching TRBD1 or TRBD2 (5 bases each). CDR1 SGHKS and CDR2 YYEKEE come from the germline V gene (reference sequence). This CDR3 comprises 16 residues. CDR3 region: CASGLKGGLTTDEQFF. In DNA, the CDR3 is TGTGCCAGCGGCTTAAAGGGCGGGTTAACGACAGATGAGCAGTTCTTC.

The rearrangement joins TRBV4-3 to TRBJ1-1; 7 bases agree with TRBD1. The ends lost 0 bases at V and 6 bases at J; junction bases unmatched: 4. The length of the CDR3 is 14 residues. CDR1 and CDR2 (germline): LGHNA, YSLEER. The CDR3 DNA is TGCGCCAGCAGCCAAGACCGTAGGGGGCCTGAAGCTTTCTTT. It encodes CASSQDRRGPEAFF.

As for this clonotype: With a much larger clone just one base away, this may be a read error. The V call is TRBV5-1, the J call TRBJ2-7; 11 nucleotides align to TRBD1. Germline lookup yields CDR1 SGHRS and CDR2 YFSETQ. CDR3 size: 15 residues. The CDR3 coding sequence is TGCGCCAGCAGCAAATGGGACAGGGGGAACTACGAGCGGTACTTC. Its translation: CASSKWDRGNYERYF.

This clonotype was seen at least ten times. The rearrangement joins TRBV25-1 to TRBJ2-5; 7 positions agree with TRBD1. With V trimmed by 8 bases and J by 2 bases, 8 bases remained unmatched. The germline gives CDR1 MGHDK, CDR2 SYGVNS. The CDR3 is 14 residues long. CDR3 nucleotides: TGTGCCAGCGCAGGGGGTGGATTACAAGAGACCCAGTACTTC. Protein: CASAGGGLQETQYF. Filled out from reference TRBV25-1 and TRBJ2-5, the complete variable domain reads EADIYQTPRYLVIGTGKKITLECSQTMGHDKMYWYQQDPGMELHLIHYSYGVNSTEKGDLSSESTVSRIRTEHFPLTLESARPSHTSQYLCASAGGGLQETQYFGPGTRLLVL.

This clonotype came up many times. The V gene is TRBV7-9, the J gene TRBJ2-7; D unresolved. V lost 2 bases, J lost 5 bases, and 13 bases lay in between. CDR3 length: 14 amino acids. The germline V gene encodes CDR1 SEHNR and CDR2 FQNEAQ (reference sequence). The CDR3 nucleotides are TGTGCCAGCAGCTTAATGTCACAGTATAACGAGCAGTACTTC. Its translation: CASSLMSQYNEQYF. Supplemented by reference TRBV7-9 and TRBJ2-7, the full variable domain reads DTGVSQNPRHKITKRGQNVTFRCDPISEHNRLYWYRQTLGQGPEFLTYFQNEAQLEKSRLLSDRFSAERPKGSFSTLEIQRTEQGDSAMYLCASSLMSQYNEQYFGPGTRLTVT.

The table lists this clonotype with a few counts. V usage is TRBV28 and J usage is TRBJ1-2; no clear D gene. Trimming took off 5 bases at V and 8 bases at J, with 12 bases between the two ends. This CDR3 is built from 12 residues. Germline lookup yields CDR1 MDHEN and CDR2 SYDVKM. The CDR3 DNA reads TGTGCCAGCAGTCTCCGACGGCGCGGCTACACCTTC. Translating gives CASSLRRRGYTF.

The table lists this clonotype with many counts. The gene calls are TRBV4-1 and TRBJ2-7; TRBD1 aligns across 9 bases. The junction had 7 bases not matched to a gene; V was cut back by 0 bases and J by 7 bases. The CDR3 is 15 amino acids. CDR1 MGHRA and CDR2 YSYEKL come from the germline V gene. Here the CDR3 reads CASSQDSQGAREQYF. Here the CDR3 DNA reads TGCGCCAGCAGCCAAGACTCACAGGGGGCGCGGGAGCAGTACTTC.

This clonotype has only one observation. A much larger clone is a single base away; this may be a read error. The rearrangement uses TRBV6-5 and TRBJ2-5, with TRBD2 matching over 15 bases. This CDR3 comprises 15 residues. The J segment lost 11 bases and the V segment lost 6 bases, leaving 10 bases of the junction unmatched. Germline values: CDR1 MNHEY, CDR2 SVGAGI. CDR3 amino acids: CASRPGTSGGNEQYF. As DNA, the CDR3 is TGTGCCAGCAGACCCGGGACTAGCGGGGGGAATGAGCAGTACTTC.

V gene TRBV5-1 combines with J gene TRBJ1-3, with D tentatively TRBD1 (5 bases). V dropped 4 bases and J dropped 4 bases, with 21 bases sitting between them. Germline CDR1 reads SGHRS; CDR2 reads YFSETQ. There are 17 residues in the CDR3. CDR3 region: CASSPRAGRDSGNTIYF. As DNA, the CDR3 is TGCGCCAGCAGCCCACGGGCAGGGCGCGACTCGGGAAACACCATATATTTT. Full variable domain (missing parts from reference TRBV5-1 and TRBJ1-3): KAGVTQTPRYLIKTRGQQVTLSCSPISGHRSVSWYQQTPGQGLQFLFEYFSETQRNKGNFPGRFSGRQFSNSRSEMNVSTLELGDSALYLCASSPRAGRDSGNTIYFGEGSWLTVV.

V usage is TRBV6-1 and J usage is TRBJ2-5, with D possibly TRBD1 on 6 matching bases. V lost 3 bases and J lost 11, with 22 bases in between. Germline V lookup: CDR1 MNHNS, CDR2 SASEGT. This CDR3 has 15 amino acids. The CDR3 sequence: CASSEYPDRFYKQYF. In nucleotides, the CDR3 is TGTGCCAGCAGTGAGTACCCTGACAGGTTCTACAAGCAGTACTTC.

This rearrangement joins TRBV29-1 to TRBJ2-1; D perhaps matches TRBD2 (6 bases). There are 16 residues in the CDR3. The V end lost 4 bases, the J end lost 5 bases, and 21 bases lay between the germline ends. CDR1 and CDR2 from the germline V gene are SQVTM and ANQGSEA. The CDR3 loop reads CSVGSAAAGLHNEQFF. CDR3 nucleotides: TGCAGCGTTGGATCCGCCGCGGCGGGGCTACACAATGAGCAGTTCTTC.

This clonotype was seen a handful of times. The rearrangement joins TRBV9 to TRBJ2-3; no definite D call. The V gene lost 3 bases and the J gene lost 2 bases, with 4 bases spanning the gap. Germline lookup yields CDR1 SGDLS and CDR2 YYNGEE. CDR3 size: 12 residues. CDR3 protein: CASSGFTDTQYF. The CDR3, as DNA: TGTGCCAGCAGCGGATTCACAGATACGCAGTATTTT.

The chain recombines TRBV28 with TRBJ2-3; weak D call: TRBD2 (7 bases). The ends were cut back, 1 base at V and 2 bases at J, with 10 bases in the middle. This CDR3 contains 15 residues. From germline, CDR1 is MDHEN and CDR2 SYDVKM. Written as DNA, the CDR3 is TGTGCCAGCAGTTTATTAGGGGGGGACACAGATACGCAGTATTTT. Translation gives CASSLLGGDTDTQYF.

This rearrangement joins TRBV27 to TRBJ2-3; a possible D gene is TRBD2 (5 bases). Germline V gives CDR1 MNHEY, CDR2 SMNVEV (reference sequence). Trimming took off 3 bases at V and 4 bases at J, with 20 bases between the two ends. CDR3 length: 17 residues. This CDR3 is CASSFLLGRGAADTQYF. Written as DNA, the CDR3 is TGTGCCAGCAGTTTCTTGTTGGGTCGGGGAGCGGCAGATACGCAGTATTTT.

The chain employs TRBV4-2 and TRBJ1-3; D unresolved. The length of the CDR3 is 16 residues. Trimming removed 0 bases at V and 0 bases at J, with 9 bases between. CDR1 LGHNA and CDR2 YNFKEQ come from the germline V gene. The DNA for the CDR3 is TGTGCCAGCAGCCAAGATGGTGCACACTCTGGAAACACCATATATTTT. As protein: CASSQDGAHSGNTIYF.

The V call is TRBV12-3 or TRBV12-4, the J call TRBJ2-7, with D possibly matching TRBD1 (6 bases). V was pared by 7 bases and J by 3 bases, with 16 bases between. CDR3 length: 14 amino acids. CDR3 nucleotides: TGTGCCAGCAAATCCCGGGACACCGACTACGAGCAGTACTTC. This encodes CASKSRDTDYEQYF.

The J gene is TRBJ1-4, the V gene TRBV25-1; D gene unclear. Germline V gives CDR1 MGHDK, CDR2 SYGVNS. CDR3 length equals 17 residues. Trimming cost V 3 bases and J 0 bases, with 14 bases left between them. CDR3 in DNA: TGTGCCAGCAGTGACAGGCGACCAATTGCAACTAATGAAAAACTGTTTTTT. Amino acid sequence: CASSDRRPIATNEKLFF. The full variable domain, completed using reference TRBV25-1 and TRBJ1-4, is EADIYQTPRYLVIGTGKKITLECSQTMGHDKMYWYQQDPGMELHLIHYSYGVNSTEKGDLSSESTVSRIRTEHFPLTLESARPSHTSQYLCASSDRRPIATNEKLFFGSGTQLSVL.

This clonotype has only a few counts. CDR3 nucleotides: TGTGCCAGCAGTAACGGGGGACAAAATGAAAAACTGTTTTTT. Protein: CASSNGGQNEKLFF. The genes are TRBV28 and TRBJ1-4; D possibly corresponds to TRBD1 (6 bases). Germline V lookup: CDR1 MDHEN, CDR2 SYDVKM. The CDR3 contains 14 residues. V lost 5 bases, J lost 5 bases, and 12 bases lay in between.

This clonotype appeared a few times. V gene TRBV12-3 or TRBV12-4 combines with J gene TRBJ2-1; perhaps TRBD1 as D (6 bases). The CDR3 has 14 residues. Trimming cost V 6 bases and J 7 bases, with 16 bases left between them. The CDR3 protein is CASRLRDKPNEQFF. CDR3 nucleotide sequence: TGTGCCAGCAGGCTCCGGGACAAACCTAATGAGCAGTTCTTC.

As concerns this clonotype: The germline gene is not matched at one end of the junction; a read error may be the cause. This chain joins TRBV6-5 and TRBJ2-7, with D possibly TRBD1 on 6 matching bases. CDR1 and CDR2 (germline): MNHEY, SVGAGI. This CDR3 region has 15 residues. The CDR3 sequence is CAGSYYTGSSYEQYF. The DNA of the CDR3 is TGTGCCGGCAGTTACTATACAGGGAGCTCCTACGAGCAGTACTTC.

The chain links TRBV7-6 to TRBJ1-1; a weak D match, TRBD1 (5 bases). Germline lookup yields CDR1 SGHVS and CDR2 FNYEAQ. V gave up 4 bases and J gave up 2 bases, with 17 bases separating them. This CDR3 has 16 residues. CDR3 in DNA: TGTGCCAGCAGCTCTCTCGGGACCATCATTAACACTGAAGCTTTCTTT. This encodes CASSSLGTIINTEAFF.

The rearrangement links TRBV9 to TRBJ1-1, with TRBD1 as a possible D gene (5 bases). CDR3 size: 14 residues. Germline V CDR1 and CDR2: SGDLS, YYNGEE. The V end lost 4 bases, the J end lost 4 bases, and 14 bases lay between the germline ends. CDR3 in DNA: TGTGCCAGCAGCTCAACCGTCGGGACCACTGAAGCTTTCTTT. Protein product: CASSSTVGTTEAFF. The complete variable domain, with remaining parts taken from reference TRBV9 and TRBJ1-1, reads DSGVTQTPKHLITATGQRVTLRCSPRSGDLSVYWYQQSLDQGLQFLIQYYNGEERAKGNILERFSAQQFPDLHSELNLSSLELGDSALYFCASSSTVGTTEAFFGQGTRLTVV.

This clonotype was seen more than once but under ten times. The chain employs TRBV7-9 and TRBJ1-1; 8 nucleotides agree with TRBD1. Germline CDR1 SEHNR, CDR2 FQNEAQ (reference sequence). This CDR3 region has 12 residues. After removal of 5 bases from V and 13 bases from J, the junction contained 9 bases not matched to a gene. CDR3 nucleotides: TGTGCCAGCAGCGAGACAGGGGCTAGAGATTTCTTT. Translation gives CASSETGARDFF.